This T cell receptor (beta chain) was sequenced in a study of early T cells in non-severe SARS-CoV-2 infection. General study results and limits: VDJdb matching, biased toward anti-spike CD8 responses, missed private and CD4 specificities.

The CDR3 is 15 residues long. Germline V CDR1 and CDR2: DFQATT, SNEGSKA (reference sequence). With 1 base removed from V and 3 bases from J, the gap between germline ends came to 15 bases. This clonotype has at least ten counts. Its antigen is not known. Attached unique molecular identifiers marked individual cDNA molecules. TCRdb passed the 5' RACE reads through MiXCR, listing each CDR3 protein once. Counted here are approximately 70,000 distinct CDR3 sequences, around 13% occurring once; the ten biggest clones make up about 1.3%. This chain uses TRBV20-1 with TRBJ1-1, with D hard to call. Sequenced sample: whole blood. This TCR was sampled from an adult who was a healthcare worker with PCR-confirmed SARS-CoV-2 infection or an uninfected control (not recorded which). The CDR3 region is CSARAFLNGDTEAFF. CDR3 nucleotides: TGCAGTGCTAGAGCTTTCCTCAACGGGGACACTGAAGCTTTCTTT.